The clone carrying this T cell receptor (beta chain) occurred a few times. Its antigen is unknown. V was trimmed by 3 bases and J by 4 bases, leaving 13 bases between them. Germline CDR1 reads DFQATT; CDR2 reads SNEGSKA (reference sequence). The CDR3 sequence is 13 residues long. TCRdb recomputed calls from the RT-PCR reads with MiXCR, one row per CDR3 protein. This sample has almost 250,000 distinct CDR3 sequences; 12% occur once, and the top ten carry 7.8%. This entry is derived from a study of response to subunit inactivated influenza vaccine. Whole-study findings and limits: T cells newly recruited by each seasonal influenza vaccination are few, the authors suggested.

The sequence derives from a man aged 45-65 years who received an inactivated influenza vaccine. The V call is TRBV20-1, the J call TRBJ2-7; D possibly uses TRBD1 or TRBD2 (6 bases each). This specimen consisted of non-naive T cells sorted from PBMCs, obtained approximately 15 days before vaccination. This CDR3 reads CSASRRGDYEQYF. CDR3 DNA sequence: TGCAGTGCTAGTCGGAGGGGGGATTACGAGCAGTACTTC.